The 22 T cell receptor beta chains below all came from one sample that was sequenced in a study of human T cells and chemical hapten exposure. Time point meaning: healthy volunteer bleed at 2 weeks. Someone pulled total RNA out of unfractionated whole blood. TCRdb re-analysed the RACE reads in MiXCR, keeping a single row per CDR3 protein. Among approximately 90,000 distinct CDR3 sequences, about 8.6% were seen once, and the ten largest hold about 3.1%. The sample consisted of whole blood. The source of these receptors is a female donor in good health. Some clones in this sample may be carry-over from other donors' samples.

The chain carries TRBV28 and TRBJ2-7; 8 nucleotides agree with TRBD1. This CDR3 region has 14 residues. Germline trimming cut 6 bases from V and 4 bases from J; bases unmatched to any gene: 8. Per the germline V gene, CDR1 is MDHEN and CDR2 is SYDVKM. CDR3 in DNA: TGTGCCAGCAGGCCGGGACAGGCCCCTTACGAGCAGTACTTC. This translates into CASRPGQAPYEQYF.

The table lists this clonotype with a few counts. The chain links TRBV7-6 to TRBJ1-4; D gene uncertain. Trimming pared 2 bases from V and 5 bases from J, leaving 12 bases between. This CDR3 comprises 15 residues. Germline V gives CDR1 SGHVS, CDR2 FNYEAQ. As DNA, the CDR3 is TGTGCCAGCAGCTTATTGGCAGGACCCAATGAAAAACTGTTTTTT. It specifies CASSLLAGPNEKLFF.

The table lists this clonotype with many counts. The V gene is TRBV6-2 or TRBV6-3, the J gene TRBJ2-1, with TRBD2 matching 7 bases. Losses at the gene ends were 6 bases for V and 8 bases for J; bases not matched to a gene: 10. In germline, CDR1 is MNHEY, CDR2 SVGEGT. The CDR3 is made up of 14 amino acids. The CDR3 sequence: CASRLYRLADEQFF. The DNA for the CDR3 is TGTGCCAGCAGACTCTATCGACTAGCCGATGAGCAGTTCTTC.

This clonotype was seen more than once but under ten times. CDR3 nucleotide sequence: TGCAGTGCCACGGACGGATACAATGAGCAGTTCTTC. Amino acids: CSATDGYNEQFF. The V and J genes are TRBV20-1 and TRBJ2-1; no clear D. Trimming removed 6 bases from V and 4 bases from J, with 10 bases in between. The CDR3 covers 12 residues. The germline gives CDR1 DFQATT, CDR2 SNEGSKA (reference sequence).

This clonotype was picked up a small number of times. The chain is built from TRBV21-1 and TRBJ2-3; TRBD2 is the table's D call, not checked against the DNA. TRBV21-1 represents a pseudogene. The length of the CDR3 is 17 residues. The CDR3 is CASSKEGLAGVKDTQYF. In nucleotides, the CDR3 is TGTGCCAGCAGCAAAGAAGGCCTAGCGGGAGTAAAGGATACGCAGTATTTT.

This chain joins TRBV7-2 and TRBJ2-5, with D possibly matching TRBD1 (5 bases). Germline loops: CDR1 SGHTA, CDR2 FQGNSA. Trimming took off 4 bases at V and 0 bases at J, with 12 bases between the two ends. The CDR3 is 15 residues long. This CDR3 is CASSSRTQYQETQYF. CDR3 in DNA: TGTGCCAGCAGCTCAAGGACACAGTACCAAGAGACCCAGTACTTC.

Many counts were recorded for this clonotype. The chain combines TRBV7-2 with TRBJ2-3, with D unclear. CDR3 length: 14 amino acids. Germline assignment: CDR1 SGHTA and CDR2 FQGNSA. The germline V and J ends were trimmed by 1 base and 0 bases, with 5 bases remaining between them. This CDR3 is CASSLGVSTDTQYF. CDR3 nucleotides: TGTGCCAGCAGCTTAGGCGTGAGCACAGATACGCAGTATTTT.

V usage is TRBV2 and J usage is TRBJ1-5; D might be TRBD1 (6 bases). The CDR3 loop spans 14 amino acids. The ends were cut back, 8 bases at V and 2 bases at J, with 13 bases in the middle. Germline lookup yields CDR1 SNHLY and CDR2 FYNNEI. The CDR3 nucleotides read TGTGCCAGCGGGGCAGGGGAGGGCAATCAGCCCCAGCATTTT. This encodes CASGAGEGNQPQHF.

Comments on this clonotype: No conserved phenylalanine or tryptophan ends this CDR3, so it is likely a read error. The genes are TRBV12-3 or TRBV12-4 and TRBJ2-7; 11 positions match TRBD1. V shed 5 bases, J shed 2 bases, and the junction held 5 bases outside the gene matches. The CDR3 is 15 residues long. This CDR3 is CASSHGTGGTYEQYL. CDR3 nucleotides: TGTGCCAGCAGTCACGGGACAGGGGGAACCTACGAGCAGTACTTA.

This clonotype occurred a few times. This chain connects TRBV11-3 to TRBJ2-7; TRBD1 matches 9 bases. CDR3 length: 14 residues. Germline V gene lookup returns CDR1 SGHNT and CDR2 YENEEA. Trimming took 1 base from V and 3 from J; bases not matched to a gene: 1. The CDR3 DNA is TGTGCCAGCAGCTTAGGACAGGGGGTCTACGAGCAGTACTTC. Translation: CASSLGQGVYEQYF.

At least ten counts were recorded for this clonotype. The chain employs TRBV7-3 and TRBJ2-7; 10 nucleotides match TRBD2. The J segment lost 7 bases and the V segment lost 0 bases, leaving 9 bases of the junction unmatched. Germline V gene sequence: CDR1 SGHTA, CDR2 FQGTGA. This CDR3 is built from 16 residues. DNA of the CDR3: TGTGCCAGCAGCTTAACAGAGTCTAGCGGGAGTTTTGAGCAGTACTTC. Its protein is CASSLTESSGSFEQYF.

This clonotype was counted only a few times. V gene TRBV6-1 combines with J gene TRBJ2-3; TRBD1 aligns across 8 bases. This CDR3 is 17 amino acids long. Trimming took 2 bases from V and 2 from J; bases not matched to a gene: 9. The germline V gene encodes CDR1 MNHNS and CDR2 SASEGT. Written as DNA, the CDR3 is TGTGCCAGCAGTGAACCGGGACAGGCCACCCTCACAGATACGCAGTATTTT. Translating gives CASSEPGQATLTDTQYF.

In this sample, this clonotype turned up many times. The chain employs TRBV12-3 or TRBV12-4 and TRBJ2-7; D remains unclear. Trimming cost V 2 bases and J 5 bases, with 10 bases left between them. The CDR3 covers 13 residues. CDR3 DNA sequence: TGTGCCAGCAGTTTAATGTCTGGGGACGAGCAGTACTTC. This encodes CASSLMSGDEQYF.

The chain couples TRBV5-4 to TRBJ2-3; D remains unclear. In germline, CDR1 is SGHNT, CDR2 YYREEE (reference sequence). The CDR3 runs 17 residues. Trimming left V 4 bases short and J 2 bases short, with 20 bases between. CDR3 in amino acids: CASSPSDGPLLTDTQYF. CDR3 bases: TGTGCCAGCAGCCCTTCGGACGGACCCCTACTCACAGATACGCAGTATTTT. Filled out from reference TRBV5-4 and TRBJ2-3, the complete variable domain reads ETGVTQSPTHLIKTRGQQVTLRCSSQSGHNTVSWYQQALGQGPQFIFQYYREEENGRGNFPPRFSGLQFPNYSSELNVNALELDDSALYLCASSPSDGPLLTDTQYFGPGTRLTVL.

The V and J genes are TRBV29-1 and TRBJ2-7, with 9 bases fitting TRBD1. Trimming took 1 base from V and 1 from J; bases not matched to a gene: 2. The CDR3 runs 14 residues. The germline CDR1 and CDR2 sequences are SQVTM and ANQGSEA. The DNA for the CDR3 is TGCAGCGTTGAAGCGGGACAGGGATCCTACGAGCAGTACTTC. This sequence encodes CSVEAGQGSYEQYF.

In regard to this clonotype: A much more abundant neighbour one base away suggests this may be a read error. This chain uses TRBV15 with TRBJ2-1, with D perhaps assigned TRBD1 or TRBD2 (5 bases each). The length of the CDR3 is 13 residues. Looked up from germline, CDR1 is LNHNV and CDR2 is YYDKDF (reference sequence). CDR3 nucleotide sequence: TGTGTCACCAGCACTGGGAGCCAGGGAGCTGGGTTCTTC. Amino acid sequence: CVTSTGSQGAGFF.

This clonotype has more than one count but fewer than ten. V usage is TRBV2 and J usage is TRBJ2-3; TRBD1 agrees at 10 bases. Germline CDR1 and CDR2: SNHLY and FYNNEI. The ends lost 6 bases at V and 0 bases at J; junction bases unmatched: 3. The CDR3 runs 15 residues. In DNA, the CDR3 is TGTGCCAGCAGAGACAGGGGGCTCAGCACAGATACGCAGTATTTT. As protein: CASRDRGLSTDTQYF.

This clonotype has only one observation. The rearrangement uses TRBV20-1 and TRBJ2-1; D could derive from TRBD1 or TRBD2 (8 bases each). The CDR3 totals 15 residues. Germline CDR1 and CDR2: DFQATT and SNEGSKA (reference sequence). V lost 3 bases and J lost 8, with 20 bases in between. The CDR3 loop is CSASYRGYGRDEQFF. The CDR3 DNA is TGCAGTGCTAGTTACAGGGGGTACGGGAGGGATGAGCAGTTCTTC.

DNA of the CDR3: TGTGCCAGCAGTTTTGGCGGGAGTGGCACCGGGGAGCTGTTTTTT. Amino acids: CASSFGGSGTGELFF. The J gene is TRBJ2-2, the V gene TRBV12-3 or TRBV12-4, with 7 bases lining up with TRBD2. Trimming cost V 3 bases and J 4 bases; bases outside gene matches: 5. The CDR3 runs 15 residues.

Concerning this clonotype: Since a much larger clone is just one base distant, this may be a read error. The chain uses TRBV14 and TRBJ1-2; unclear D gene. This CDR3 has 14 amino acids. Germline V gene lookup returns CDR1 SGHDN and CDR2 FVKESK. V lost 0 bases and J 4 bases, leaving 9 bases between the germline ends. This chain's CDR3 is CASSQESGSYGYTF. CDR3 nucleotide sequence: TGTGCCAGCAGCCAAGAAAGCGGTTCCTATGGCTACACCTTC.

The V and J genes are TRBV20-1 and TRBJ1-6; D uncertain. From germline, CDR1 is DFQATT and CDR2 SNEGSKA (reference sequence). This CDR3 comprises 18 residues. Deletions cut 3 bases from V and 9 bases from J, with 27 bases between. In nucleotides, the CDR3 is TGCAGTGCTAGCTATACTAACGGGATGGGTCTCGCGGGTTCACCCCTCCACTTT. Its translation: CSASYTNGMGLAGSPLHF.

This clonotype came up a few times. The rearrangement links TRBV5-1 to TRBJ1-1; D is uncertain. Per the germline V gene, CDR1 is SGHRS and CDR2 is YFSETQ. V was trimmed by 0 bases and J by 7 bases, leaving 7 bases between them. CDR3 size: 12 residues. Written as DNA, the CDR3 is TGCGCCAGCAGCTTGGATCTCCGTGAAGCTTTCTTT. It is translated as CASSLDLREAFF.